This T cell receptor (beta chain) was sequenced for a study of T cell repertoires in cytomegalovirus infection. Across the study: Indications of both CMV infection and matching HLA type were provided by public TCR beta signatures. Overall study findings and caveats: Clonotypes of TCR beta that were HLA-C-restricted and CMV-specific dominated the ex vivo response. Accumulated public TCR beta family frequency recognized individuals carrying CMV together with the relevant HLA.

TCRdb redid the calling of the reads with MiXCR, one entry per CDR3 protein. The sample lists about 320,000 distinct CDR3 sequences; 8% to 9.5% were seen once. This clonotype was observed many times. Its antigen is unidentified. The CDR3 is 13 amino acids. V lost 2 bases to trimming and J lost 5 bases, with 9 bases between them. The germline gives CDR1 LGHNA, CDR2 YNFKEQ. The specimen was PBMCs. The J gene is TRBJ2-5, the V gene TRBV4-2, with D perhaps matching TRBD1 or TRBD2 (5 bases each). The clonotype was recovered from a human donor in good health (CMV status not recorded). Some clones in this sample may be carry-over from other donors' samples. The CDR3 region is CASSQKGEETQYF. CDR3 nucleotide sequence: TGTGCCAGCAGCCAAAAAGGGGAGGAGACCCAGTACTTC.